This T cell receptor (beta chain) comes out of a study of blood T cell repertoires in COVID-19. The germline gives CDR1 LNHDA, CDR2 SQIVND (reference sequence). The ends lost 5 bases at V and 10 bases at J; junction bases unmatched: 10. This CDR3 is 15 amino acids long. The protocol was immunoSEQ multiplex PCR, while the TCRdb copy is restricted to in-frame clones and leaves out a portion. Among around 200,000 clones listed, approximately 80% were seen once. The chain recombines TRBV19 with TRBJ1-6; 8 nucleotides agree with TRBD1. This clonotype was obtained from a man aged 35 to 55 who had recovered from COVID-19. Sequenced: PBMCs or T cells enriched from blood (not recorded which). In nucleotides, the CDR3 is TGTGCCAGTAGTCCCCTCGGGACAGGTTCGTCACCCCTCCACTTT. It yields the protein CASSPLGTGSSPLHF.